The 23 T cell receptor beta chains listed next were all sequenced from one sample in a study of blood T cells in healthy people across ages. Using a J-beta primer mix together with a sample-barcoded 5' primer, a second PCR was run for roughly 6 to 12 cycles. Via MiXCR, TCRdb re-called the 5' RACE reads, giving one row per CDR3 protein. This repertoire shows around 1,500,000 distinct CDR3 sequences, 28% found once; its top ten account for around 7.7%. The specimen was blood. The receptors stem from a woman in her 30s in good health.

With respect to this clonotype: The CDR3 does not end in the conserved phenylalanine or tryptophan, so this is likely a read error. Here the CDR3 DNA reads TGTGCCAGCAGCTTGAAGCCGGGGGGCACAGATACGCAGTATTGT. Its protein is CASSLKPGGTDTQYC. V and J are TRBV5-5 and TRBJ2-3; a weak D match, TRBD2 (6 bases). The CDR3 totals 15 residues. The V gene's germline CDR1 is SGHKS and CDR2 YYEKEE (reference sequence). Trimming removed 1 base at V and 1 base at J, with 10 bases between.

Turning to this clonotype: Compared with germline, one end of the junction differs, possibly owing to a read error. The V and J genes are TRBV6-2 or TRBV6-3 and TRBJ2-7, with TRBD2 identical over 10 bases. Looked up from germline, CDR1 is MNHEY and CDR2 is SVGEGT. This CDR3 spans 16 amino acids. The CDR3 DNA reads as TGTGCCAACAGTGATAGGACTAGCGGCGCCTCCTACGAGCAGTACTTC. Protein sequence: CANSDRTSGASYEQYF.

This clonotype was seen repeatedly, ten times or more. The V gene is TRBV28, the J gene TRBJ2-1; 9 bases match TRBD1. V lost 5 bases and J lost 5; bases outside the gene matches: 7. Germline CDR1 MDHEN, CDR2 SYDVKM. The CDR3 runs to 15 residues. The CDR3: CASSPRTGENNEQFF. CDR3 bases: TGTGCCAGCAGTCCCCGGACAGGGGAAAACAATGAGCAGTTCTTC.

This chain links TRBV2 with TRBJ2-1; either TRBD1 or TRBD2 may supply D (6 bases each). This CDR3 is built from 16 residues. CDR1 is SNHLY, CDR2 FYNNEI, per germline. Trimming took 2 bases from V and 2 from J, leaving 13 bases between them. CDR3 residues: CASSEYGGLTYNEQFF. CDR3 nucleotides: TGTGCCAGCAGTGAATACGGGGGCCTAACCTACAATGAGCAGTTCTTC.

This clonotype showed up many times. The rearrangement joins TRBV20-1 to TRBJ2-1; a possible D gene is TRBD1 (6 bases). Trimming took off 0 bases at V and 3 bases at J, with 9 bases between the two ends. CDR1 and CDR2 (germline): DFQATT, SNEGSKA (reference sequence). CDR3 length: 14 amino acids. The chain's CDR3 is CSARDRTDYNEQFF. CDR3 coding DNA: TGCAGTGCTAGAGATAGGACAGACTACAATGAGCAGTTCTTC.

In this sample, this clonotype turned up a few times. The chain links TRBV30 to TRBJ1-1; the D is unclear. This CDR3 has 13 amino acids. Trimming took off 3 bases at V and 7 bases at J, with 15 bases between the two ends. Germline V CDR1 and CDR2: GTSNPN, SVGIG (reference sequence). The CDR3 region is CAWSEGLGNEAFF. As DNA, the CDR3 is TGTGCCTGGAGCGAAGGGCTTGGGAATGAAGCTTTCTTT.

V and J are TRBV7-2 and TRBJ2-3; tentatively, D is TRBD1 (5 bases). The germline V gene encodes CDR1 SGHTA and CDR2 FQGNSA. The CDR3 is made up of 12 amino acids. The V gene lost 5 bases and the J gene lost 11 bases, with 14 bases spanning the gap. The CDR3 spells CASSLTTVGQYF. The CDR3 DNA is TGTGCCAGCAGCCTAACGACAGTAGGGCAGTATTTT.

This clonotype has a count of ten or more. The chain couples TRBV29-1 to TRBJ2-5; unclear D gene. Germline V lookup: CDR1 SQVTM, CDR2 ANQGSEA. V was shortened by 7 bases and J by 13 bases, with 19 bases between the two germline ends. The CDR3 runs to 11 residues. The chain's CDR3 is CSGEAAGEVYF. CDR3 coding DNA: TGCAGCGGCGAGGCTGCTGGTGAGGTGTACTTC.

This clonotype was observed a few times. V is TRBV6-1 and J is TRBJ2-1; 7 bases are a match to TRBD2. Per germline, CDR1 MNHNS and CDR2 SASEGT. The CDR3 loop spans 16 amino acids. Losses at the gene ends were 0 bases for V and 3 bases for J; bases not matched to a gene: 5. The chain's CDR3 is CASSEASGTIYNEQFF. The CDR3 region has the DNA TGTGCCAGCAGTGAAGCCTCCGGGACTATCTACAATGAGCAGTTCTTC.

In this sample, this clonotype turned up many times. The chain uses TRBV7-3 and TRBJ2-1; TRBD2 agrees at 14 bases. There are 16 residues in the CDR3. Germline-derived CDR1 and CDR2 are SGHTA and FQGTGA. With V trimmed by 5 bases and J by 6 bases, 6 bases remained unmatched. CDR3 loop: CASSLTSGGAVNEQFF. CDR3 sequence (DNA): TGTGCCAGCAGCCTGACTAGCGGGGGGGCGGTCAATGAGCAGTTCTTC.

Only a few counts were recorded for this clonotype. The chain has TRBV6-5 and TRBJ1-2, with D perhaps matching TRBD1 (6 bases). V dropped 6 bases and J dropped 8 bases, with 19 bases sitting between them. Germline V CDR1 and CDR2: MNHEY, SVGAGI. The length of the CDR3 is 14 residues. Here the CDR3 DNA reads TGTGCCAGCAGAACCACAGGGTACGGGAGCGGCTACACCTTC. Protein sequence: CASRTTGYGSGYTF.

The chain links TRBV2 to TRBJ1-1; 7 bases are shared with TRBD1. V was clipped by 3 bases and J by 1 base; unmatched bases: 11. The CDR3 covers 17 residues. The germline CDR1 and CDR2 sequences are SNHLY and FYNNEI. This CDR3 reads CASSDPTGRDGNTEAFF. The CDR3 DNA sequence: TGTGCCAGCAGTGACCCGACAGGGAGGGACGGGAACACTGAAGCTTTCTTT.

This clonotype was seen repeatedly, ten times or more. The rearrangement joins TRBV12-3 or TRBV12-4 to TRBJ2-7, with a weak D call TRBD2 (5 bases). The CDR3 extends over 12 amino acids. The V and J ends lost 3 bases and 6 bases respectively, with 9 bases between them. CDR3 nucleotide sequence: TGTGCCAGCAGTTTTGGCCGGGGCGAGCAGTACTTC. Translating gives CASSFGRGEQYF.

The chain is built from TRBV27 and TRBJ2-1; 9 bases are shared with TRBD2. This CDR3 is 14 amino acids long. The V gene's germline CDR1 is MNHEY and CDR2 SMNVEV (reference sequence). V lost 4 bases, J lost 6 bases, and 4 bases stayed unmatched. In nucleotides, the CDR3 is TGTGCCAGCAGTTCCGGACTAGCGACCAATGAGCAGTTCTTC. This encodes CASSSGLATNEQFF.

This clonotype was recorded a few times. The chain has TRBV2 and TRBJ2-5; 10 bases align to TRBD1. The V segment lost 6 bases and the J segment 5 bases; nucleotides outside the gene matches: 6. Germline lookup yields CDR1 SNHLY and CDR2 FYNNEI. This CDR3 contains 14 residues. The CDR3 is CASRSGTGAETQYF. The CDR3 DNA sequence: TGTGCCAGCAGATCCGGGACAGGGGCCGAGACCCAGTACTTC.

This clonotype showed up just a few times. The V and J genes are TRBV11-2 and TRBJ1-2; D is undetermined. The CDR3 has 17 residues. CDR1 SGHAT and CDR2 FQNNGV come from the germline V gene. V lost 5 bases to trimming and J lost 0 bases, with 19 bases between them. CDR3 protein: CASSPDLGAATNYGYTF. The CDR3 DNA sequence: TGTGCCAGCAGCCCGGATCTCGGAGCCGCAACTAACTATGGCTACACCTTC.

This clonotype was detected a few times. The chain joins TRBV7-2 to TRBJ2-3; maybe TRBD2 (5 bases). Germline CDR1 reads SGHTA; CDR2 reads FQGNSA. The CDR3 is 15 amino acids. V gave up 1 base and J gave up 4 bases, with 12 bases separating them. CDR3 DNA sequence: TGTGCCAGCAGCTTAGTCGCCGGAGCGGCAGATACGCAGTATTTT. Translating gives CASSLVAGAADTQYF.

This clonotype was found a few times. V is TRBV20-1 and J is TRBJ1-2; a weak D match, TRBD1 (6 bases). Germline assignment: CDR1 DFQATT and CDR2 SNEGSKA (reference sequence). CDR3 length: 13 residues. Trimming shortened V by 6 bases and J by 3 bases, and 14 bases separated the two germline ends. CDR3 DNA sequence: TGCAGTGCCCCCCGTGAGGGGGACTATGGCTACACCTTC. Its protein is CSAPREGDYGYTF.

The rearrangement joins TRBV7-9 to TRBJ2-5; a possible D gene is TRBD1 (5 bases). This CDR3 has 18 amino acids. Germline V CDR1 and CDR2: SEHNR, FQNEAQ (reference sequence). The ends were cut back, 0 bases at V and 2 bases at J, with 19 bases in the middle. The CDR3 loop reads CASSLAHLYSDRQETQYF. As DNA, the CDR3 is TGTGCCAGCAGCTTAGCGCACCTCTACAGTGACAGACAAGAGACCCAGTACTTC.

The V call is TRBV2, the J call TRBJ1-1; D gene uncertain. CDR1 and CDR2 (germline): SNHLY, FYNNEI. Trimming pared 6 bases from V and 8 bases from J, leaving 13 bases between. The CDR3 has 12 residues. The CDR3 region is CASRPGFFEAFF. The CDR3 DNA sequence: TGTGCCAGCAGACCGGGGTTTTTCGAAGCTTTCTTT.

The chain recombines TRBV2 with TRBJ2-1, with TRBD1 matching 10 bases. CDR1 and CDR2 from the germline V gene are SNHLY and FYNNEI. With 5 bases clipped from V and 8 bases from J, the junction kept 12 bases outside the gene matches. The CDR3 is 16 residues long. CDR3 bases: TGTGCCAGCAGTTCCCCCCGGGACAGGGGTACCCATGAGCAGTTCTTC. This translates into CASSSPRDRGTHEQFF.

The chain combines TRBV28 with TRBJ2-7; D is unresolved. Germline V gene sequence: CDR1 MDHEN, CDR2 SYDVKM. Trimming removed 2 bases at V and 3 bases at J, with 11 bases between. CDR3 length: 14 amino acids. CDR3 bases: TGTGCCAGCAGTTTAGTCGGGCGGATCTACGAGCAGTACTTC. It encodes CASSLVGRIYEQYF.

This clonotype occurred a few times. The rearrangement links TRBV12-5 to TRBJ2-1; TRBD2 matches 11 bases. Germline lookup yields CDR1 LGHNT and CDR2 FRNRAP. The ends lost 6 bases at V and 9 bases at J; junction bases unmatched: 4. The CDR3 totals 13 residues. CDR3 sequence: CASGEGTSGEQFF. In DNA, the CDR3 is TGTGCTAGTGGAGAGGGGACTAGCGGTGAGCAGTTCTTC.